This T cell receptor (beta chain) is drawn from a study of vaccination effects on CD4 cells after COVID-19. The germline V gene has CDR1 MNHEY and CDR2 SMNVEV (reference sequence). This CDR3 has 15 amino acids. V trimming: 6 bases; J trimming: 0 bases; junction bases outside the gene matches: 5. Libraries were prepared by immunoSEQ multiplex PCR; TCRdb keeps only in-frame clonotypes and omits some of them. The top ten clones hold 3.6% of a sample with fewer than 55,000 clones, about 80% of them seen once. Subsequent to ten to eleven days of culture, CD4+ T cells were isolated. Between March and December 2020, the person had a SARS-CoV-2 infection that PCR confirmed. As their vaccination, participants received two doses of either BNT162b2 or mRNA-1273. This clone came up a few times. Antigen: not known.

The sequence was obtained from a human donor who had a prior SARS-CoV-2 infection. This rearrangement joins TRBV27 to TRBJ2-3; 8 nucleotides align to TRBD2. The source material was CD4+ T cells from PBMCs cultured without peptide, sampled after COVID-19 vaccination. The CDR3: CASRWASGSTDTQYF. The CDR3 nucleotides read TGTGCCAGCAGGTGGGCTAGCGGGAGCACAGATACGCAGTATTTT.